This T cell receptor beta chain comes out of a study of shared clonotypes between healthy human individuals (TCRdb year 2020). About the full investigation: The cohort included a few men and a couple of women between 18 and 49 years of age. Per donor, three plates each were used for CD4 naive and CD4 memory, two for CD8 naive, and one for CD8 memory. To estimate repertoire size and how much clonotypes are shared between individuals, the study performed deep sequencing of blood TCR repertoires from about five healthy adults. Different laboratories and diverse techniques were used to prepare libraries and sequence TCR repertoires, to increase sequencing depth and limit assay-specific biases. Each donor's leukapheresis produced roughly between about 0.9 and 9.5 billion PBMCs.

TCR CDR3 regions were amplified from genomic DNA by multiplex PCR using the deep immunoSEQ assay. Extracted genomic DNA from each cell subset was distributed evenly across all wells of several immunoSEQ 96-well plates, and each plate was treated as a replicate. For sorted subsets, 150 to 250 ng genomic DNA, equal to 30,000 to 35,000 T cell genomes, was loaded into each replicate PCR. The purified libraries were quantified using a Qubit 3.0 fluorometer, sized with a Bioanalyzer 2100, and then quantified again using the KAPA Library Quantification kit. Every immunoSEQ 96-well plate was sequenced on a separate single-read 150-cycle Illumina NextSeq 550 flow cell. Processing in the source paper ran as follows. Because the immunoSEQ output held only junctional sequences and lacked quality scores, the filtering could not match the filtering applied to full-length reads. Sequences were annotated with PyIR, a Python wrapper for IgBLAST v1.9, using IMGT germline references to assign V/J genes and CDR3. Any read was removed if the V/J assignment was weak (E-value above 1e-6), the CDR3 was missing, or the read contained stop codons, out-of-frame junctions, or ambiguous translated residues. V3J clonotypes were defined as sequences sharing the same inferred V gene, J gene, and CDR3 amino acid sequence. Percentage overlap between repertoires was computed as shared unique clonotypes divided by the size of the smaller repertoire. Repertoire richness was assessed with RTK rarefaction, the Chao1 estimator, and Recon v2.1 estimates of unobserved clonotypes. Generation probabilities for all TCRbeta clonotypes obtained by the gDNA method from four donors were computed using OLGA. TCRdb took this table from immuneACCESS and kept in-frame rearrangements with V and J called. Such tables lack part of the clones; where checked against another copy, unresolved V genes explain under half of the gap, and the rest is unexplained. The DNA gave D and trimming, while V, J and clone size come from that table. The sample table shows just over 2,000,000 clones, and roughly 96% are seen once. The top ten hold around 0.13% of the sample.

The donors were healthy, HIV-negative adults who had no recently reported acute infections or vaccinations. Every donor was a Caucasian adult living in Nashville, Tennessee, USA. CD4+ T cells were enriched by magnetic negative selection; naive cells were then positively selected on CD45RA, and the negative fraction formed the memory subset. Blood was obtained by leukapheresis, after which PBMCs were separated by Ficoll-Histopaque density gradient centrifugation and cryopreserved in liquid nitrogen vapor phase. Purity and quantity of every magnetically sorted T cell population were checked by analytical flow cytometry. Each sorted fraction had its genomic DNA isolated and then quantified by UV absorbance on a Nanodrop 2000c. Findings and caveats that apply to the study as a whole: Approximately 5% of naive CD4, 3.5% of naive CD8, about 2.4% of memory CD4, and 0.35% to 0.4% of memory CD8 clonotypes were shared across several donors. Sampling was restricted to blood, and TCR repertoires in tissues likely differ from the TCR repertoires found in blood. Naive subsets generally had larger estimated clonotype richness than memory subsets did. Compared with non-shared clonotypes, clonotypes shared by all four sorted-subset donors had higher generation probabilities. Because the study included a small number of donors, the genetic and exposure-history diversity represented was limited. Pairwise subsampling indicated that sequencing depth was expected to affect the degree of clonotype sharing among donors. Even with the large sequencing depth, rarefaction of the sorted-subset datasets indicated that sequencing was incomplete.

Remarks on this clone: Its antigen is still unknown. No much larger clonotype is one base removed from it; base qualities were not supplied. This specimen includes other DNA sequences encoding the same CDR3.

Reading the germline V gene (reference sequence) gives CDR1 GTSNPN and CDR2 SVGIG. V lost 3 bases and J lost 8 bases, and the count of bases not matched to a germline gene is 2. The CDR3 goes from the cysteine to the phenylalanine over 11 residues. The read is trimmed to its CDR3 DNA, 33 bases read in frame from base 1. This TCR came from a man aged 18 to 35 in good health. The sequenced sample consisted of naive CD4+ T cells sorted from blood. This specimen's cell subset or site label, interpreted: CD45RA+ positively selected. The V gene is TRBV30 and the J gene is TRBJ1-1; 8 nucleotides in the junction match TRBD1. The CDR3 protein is CAWSRGREAFF. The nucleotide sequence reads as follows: TGTGCCTGGAGCAGGGGGCGAGAAGCTTTCTTT.